Below, 9 T cell receptor beta chains from the same sample are listed, as sequenced in a study of Ad26.COV2.S vaccination and SARS-CoV-2 variants. Sequencing was performed with immunoSEQ multiplex PCR; in TCRdb, only in-frame clones are kept and a portion is missing. Among about 350,000 clones listed, roughly 90% were seen once. The treatment here: roughly 18 received Ad26.COV2.S at low or high dose, single or two shots; 5 received placebo; per-sample allocation not given. Collection of the samples took place on day 63 after the first injection of vaccine or placebo. This specimen was peripheral blood, taken in a trial of Ad26.COV2.S vaccine versus placebo. The receptors originated from a person between 18 and 65 years old who received the Ad26.COV2.S COVID-19 vaccine or a placebo.

The genes are TRBV2 and TRBJ2-7; TRBD1 matches at 8 bases. The V gene's germline CDR1 is SNHLY and CDR2 FYNNEI. V gave up 8 bases and J gave up 2 bases; unmatched junction bases: 5. The CDR3 length is 13 residues. The CDR3 is CASSGQVPYEQYF. The CDR3 bases are TGTGCCAGCTCGGGACAGGTTCCCTACGAGCAGTACTTC.

This clone showed up just once. The rearrangement joins TRBV6-5 to TRBJ2-1, with unresolved D. CDR1 is MNHEY and CDR2 is SVGAGI in the germline V gene. With 5 bases removed from V and 9 bases from J, the gap between germline ends came to 14 bases. CDR3 length equals 13 residues. As DNA, the CDR3 is TGTGCCAGCAGTCCTGGATCCGTAGGTGAGCAGTTCTTC. It encodes CASSPGSVGEQFF.

This sequence joins TRBV9 and TRBJ2-6; D possibly uses TRBD1 or TRBD2 (5 bases each). This CDR3 has 16 residues. CDR1 and CDR2 from the germline V gene are SGDLS and YYNGEE. Trimming took 4 bases from V and 0 from J, leaving 11 bases between them. The CDR3 loop reads CASSPGTFSGANVLTF. The CDR3 DNA reads as TGTGCCAGCAGCCCCGGGACCTTCTCTGGGGCCAACGTCCTGACTTTC.

This chain joins TRBV7-9 and TRBJ2-2; possible D gene TRBD1, 6 bases. This CDR3 has 15 residues. The germline V gene has CDR1 SEHNR and CDR2 FQNEAQ (reference sequence). V shed 4 bases and J shed 8 bases, with 17 bases lying between them. This CDR3 reads CASSSTSGVVGELFF. The DNA for the CDR3 is TGTGCCAGCAGCTCGACTTCAGGGGTAGTGGGGGAGCTGTTTTTT. The full variable domain, completed using reference TRBV7-9 and TRBJ2-2, is DTGVSQNPRHKITKRGQNVTFRCDPISEHNRLYWYRQTLGQGPEFLTYFQNEAQLEKSRLLSDRFSAERPKGSFSTLEIQRTEQGDSAMYLCASSSTSGVVGELFFGEGSRLTVL.

The genes are TRBV4-3 and TRBJ1-1; TRBD1 matches 10 bases. The CDR3 sequence is 16 residues long. Germline lookup yields CDR1 LGHNA and CDR2 YSLEER. The V and J ends lost 6 bases and 1 base, in that order; junction bases with no gene match: 8. The DNA of the CDR3 is TGCGCCAGCAGGCCGGACAGGGGGTCGGCGAACACTGAAGCTTTCTTT. It codes for CASRPDRGSANTEAFF.

This chain uses TRBV24-1 with TRBJ1-4, with TRBD1 identical over 8 bases. The CDR3 is 14 amino acids. J gave up 8 bases and V 4 bases, and 5 bases lay outside the gene matches. Germline CDR1 is KGHDR and CDR2 is SFDVKD. CDR3 in amino acids: CATSDPGGEEKLFF. In nucleotides, the CDR3 is TGTGCCACCAGTGACCCAGGGGGCGAAGAAAAACTGTTTTTT.

The chain links TRBV4-3 to TRBJ2-1, with D perhaps TRBD1 (5 bases). With 0 bases removed from V and 4 bases from J, the gap between germline ends came to 19 bases. The CDR3 totals 18 residues. Germline assignment: CDR1 LGHNA and CDR2 YSLEER. As DNA, the CDR3 is TGCGCCAGCAGCCAAGATTTAGGGGCTGCCCGATCATACAATGAGCAGTTCTTC. Protein: CASSQDLGAARSYNEQFF.

The V call is TRBV19, the J call TRBJ2-1; D call uncertain. The CDR3 has 13 residues. V lost 3 bases and J lost 9, with 12 bases in between. Germline V lookup: CDR1 LNHDA, CDR2 SQIVND (reference sequence). The CDR3 loop is CASSISFGGEQFF. CDR3 coding DNA: TGTGCCAGTAGTATTTCTTTCGGCGGTGAGCAGTTCTTC.

The chain carries TRBV4-3 and TRBJ1-5; D is unclear. V lost 0 bases and J 4 bases, leaving 7 bases between the germline ends. CDR1 is LGHNA, CDR2 YSLEER, per germline. There are 14 residues in the CDR3. In DNA, the CDR3 is TGCGCCAGCAGCCAAGAAACCCTTAATCAGCCCCAGCATTTT. The encoded protein is CASSQETLNQPQHF.